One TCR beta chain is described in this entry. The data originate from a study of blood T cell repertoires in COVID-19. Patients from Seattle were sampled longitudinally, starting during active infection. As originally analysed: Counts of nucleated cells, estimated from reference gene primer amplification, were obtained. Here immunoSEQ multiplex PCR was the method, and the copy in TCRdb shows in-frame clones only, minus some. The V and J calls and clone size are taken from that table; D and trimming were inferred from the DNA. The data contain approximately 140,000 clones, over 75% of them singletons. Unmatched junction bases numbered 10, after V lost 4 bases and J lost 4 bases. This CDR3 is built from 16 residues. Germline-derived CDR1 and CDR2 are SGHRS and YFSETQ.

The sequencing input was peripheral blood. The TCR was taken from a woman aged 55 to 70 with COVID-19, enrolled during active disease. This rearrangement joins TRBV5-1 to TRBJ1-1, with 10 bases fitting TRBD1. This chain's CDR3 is CASSPRTGGGGTEAFF. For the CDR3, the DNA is TGCGCCAGCAGCCCTCGGACAGGGGGAGGAGGCACTGAAGCTTTCTTT.